These 14 T cell receptor beta chains originate from one sample sequenced in a study of tumour-infiltrating T cells in Burkitt lymphoma. Profiling relied on immunoSEQ multiplex PCR, and the TCRdb table lists in-frame clones only, not all of them. Found here are about 580 clones, about 93% of them singletons; the top ten hold around 6%. Sample: tumor tissue. These receptor sequences come from a human donor with Burkitt lymphoma.

The sample holds a few counts of this clone. The chain carries TRBV4-2 and TRBJ1-1, with D tentatively TRBD1 (5 bases). Trimming pared 1 base from V and 5 bases from J, leaving 11 bases between. CDR3 length: 14 residues. The germline V gene encodes CDR1 LGHNA and CDR2 YNFKEQ. CDR3 sequence: CASSQAGEVTEAFF. The CDR3 region has the DNA TGTGCCAGCAGCCAAGCGGGGGAGGTGACTGAAGCTTTCTTT.

The chain carries TRBV7-9 and TRBJ2-5, with D perhaps matching TRBD1 (5 bases). V lost 1 base, J lost 2 bases, and 14 bases lay in between. Germline V gene lookup returns CDR1 SEHNR and CDR2 FQNEAQ (reference sequence). The length of the CDR3 is 16 residues. The CDR3 loop is CASSLGRVFGQETQYF. The CDR3 DNA reads TGTGCCAGCAGCTTAGGCAGGGTATTCGGTCAAGAGACCCAGTACTTC.

The V gene is TRBV5-4, the J gene TRBJ2-7; the D is unclear. The germline V gene has CDR1 SGHNT and CDR2 YYREEE (reference sequence). The CDR3 runs 12 residues. The V gene lost 0 bases and the J gene lost 7 bases, with 8 bases spanning the gap. The CDR3 sequence: CASSLVYGEQYF. CDR3 nucleotide sequence: TGTGCCAGCAGCTTGGTCTACGGGGAGCAGTACTTC. The full variable domain, completed using reference TRBV5-4 and TRBJ2-7, is ETGVTQSPTHLIKTRGQQVTLRCSSQSGHNTVSWYQQALGQGPQFIFQYYREEENGRGNFPPRFSGLQFPNYSSELNVNALELDDSALYLCASSLVYGEQYFGPGTRLTVT.

The chain is built from TRBV27 and TRBJ2-3; 8 bases match TRBD2. CDR3 length equals 14 residues. Germline values: CDR1 MNHEY, CDR2 SMNVEV (reference sequence). V gave up 6 bases and J gave up 0 bases; unmatched junction bases: 2. CDR3 DNA sequence: TGTGCCAGCAGGCTAGCGGGTAGCACAGATACGCAGTATTTT. It encodes CASRLAGSTDTQYF.

A single count supports this clone. This chain connects TRBV9 to TRBJ2-2, with unresolved D. Germline assignment: CDR1 SGDLS and CDR2 YYNGEE. The V end was cut by 1 base, the J end by 1 base, with 5 bases between. The CDR3 length is 14 residues. The CDR3 loop is CASSVYQNTGELFF. CDR3 DNA: TGTGCCAGCAGCGTATACCAGAACACCGGGGAGCTGTTTTTT.

The rearrangement links TRBV2 to TRBJ1-1, with D hard to call. From germline, CDR1 is SNHLY and CDR2 FYNNEI. V lost 7 bases to trimming and J lost 3 bases, with 15 bases between them. The CDR3 spans 14 residues. The CDR3 sequence is CASTLSLEYTEAFF. The CDR3 DNA reads as TGTGCCAGCACGCTAAGCTTGGAGTACACTGAAGCTTTCTTT.

The rearrangement links TRBV5-4 to TRBJ2-5; 7 bases line up with TRBD2. This CDR3 spans 13 amino acids. Germline V lookup: CDR1 SGHNT, CDR2 YYREEE (reference sequence). V trimming: 4 bases; J trimming: 3 bases; junction bases outside the gene matches: 3. CDR3 residues: CASSPREEETQYF. The CDR3 bases are TGTGCCAGCAGCCCCCGGGAGGAAGAGACCCAGTACTTC.

The chain uses TRBV7-8 and TRBJ2-2; either TRBD1 or TRBD2 may supply D (5 bases each). Germline CDR1 reads SGHVS; CDR2 reads FQNEAQ. V was shortened by 8 bases and J by 0 bases, with 13 bases between the two germline ends. This CDR3 spans 15 amino acids. The DNA of the CDR3 is TGTGCCAGCTCCCTTGGGGGTACGAACACCGGGGAGCTGTTTTTT. This gives the protein CASSLGGTNTGELFF.

The chain joins TRBV5-1 to TRBJ1-2, with D tentatively TRBD1 (5 bases). The CDR3 spans 14 residues. Germline V gene sequence: CDR1 SGHRS, CDR2 YFSETQ. Trimming left V 0 bases short and J 3 bases short, with 9 bases between. CDR3 residues: CASSLGQGDYGYTF. The DNA for the CDR3 is TGCGCCAGCAGCTTGGGGCAGGGTGACTATGGCTACACCTTC. Combining the CDR3 with reference TRBV5-1 and TRBJ1-2 gives the whole variable domain KAGVTQTPRYLIKTRGQQVTLSCSPISGHRSVSWYQQTPGQGLQFLFEYFSETQRNKGNFPGRFSGRQFSNSRSEMNVSTLELGDSALYLCASSLGQGDYGYTFGSGTRLTVV.

This clone appeared a few times. The chain employs TRBV4-2 and TRBJ1-1, with D perhaps TRBD1 (6 bases). Germline V gene lookup returns CDR1 LGHNA and CDR2 YNFKEQ. The CDR3 covers 14 residues. The V end lost 1 base, the J end lost 0 bases, and 6 bases lay between the germline ends. This chain's CDR3 is CASSQGTVNTEAFF. The DNA for the CDR3 is TGTGCCAGCAGCCAAGGGACAGTGAACACTGAAGCTTTCTTT.

This chain links TRBV5-1 with TRBJ2-2; the match to TRBD1 covers 7 bases. The CDR3 length is 15 residues. CDR1 SGHRS and CDR2 YFSETQ come from the germline V gene. Losses at the gene ends were 3 bases for V and 0 bases for J; bases not matched to a gene: 2. CDR3 sequence reads: CASSSGQPNTGELFF. CDR3 DNA sequence: TGCGCCAGCAGCTCGGGACAGCCGAACACCGGGGAGCTGTTTTTT. Combining the CDR3 with reference TRBV5-1 and TRBJ2-2 gives the whole variable domain KAGVTQTPRYLIKTRGQQVTLSCSPISGHRSVSWYQQTPGQGLQFLFEYFSETQRNKGNFPGRFSGRQFSNSRSEMNVSTLELGDSALYLCASSSGQPNTGELFFGEGSRLTVL.

The chain employs TRBV5-1 and TRBJ2-6; the D is unclear. Germline loops: CDR1 SGHRS, CDR2 YFSETQ. The CDR3 runs to 17 residues. V was shortened by 7 bases and J by 5 bases, with 22 bases between the two germline ends. The CDR3 region has the DNA TGCGCCAGCCGACCGCCATCTTCACAAAGTCGGGCCAACGTCCTGACTTTC. Translated: CASRPPSSQSRANVLTF.

The chain uses TRBV18 and TRBJ1-5; D remains ambiguous. Germline V gene lookup returns CDR1 KGHSH and CDR2 LQKENI. The V end was cut by 2 bases, the J end by 5 bases, with 4 bases between. CDR3 length: 12 amino acids. CDR3 sequence: CASSPTDQPQHF. CDR3 DNA sequence: TGTGCCAGCTCACCAACCGATCAGCCCCAGCATTTT.

V usage is TRBV11-3 and J usage is TRBJ2-1; TRBD2 matches at 11 bases. The CDR3 totals 16 residues. V was clipped by 4 bases and J by 4 bases; unmatched bases: 6. From germline, CDR1 is SGHNT and CDR2 YENEEA. The CDR3: CASSWAGTSGYNEQFF. The CDR3 coding sequence is TGTGCCAGCAGCTGGGCCGGGACTAGCGGTTACAATGAGCAGTTCTTC.